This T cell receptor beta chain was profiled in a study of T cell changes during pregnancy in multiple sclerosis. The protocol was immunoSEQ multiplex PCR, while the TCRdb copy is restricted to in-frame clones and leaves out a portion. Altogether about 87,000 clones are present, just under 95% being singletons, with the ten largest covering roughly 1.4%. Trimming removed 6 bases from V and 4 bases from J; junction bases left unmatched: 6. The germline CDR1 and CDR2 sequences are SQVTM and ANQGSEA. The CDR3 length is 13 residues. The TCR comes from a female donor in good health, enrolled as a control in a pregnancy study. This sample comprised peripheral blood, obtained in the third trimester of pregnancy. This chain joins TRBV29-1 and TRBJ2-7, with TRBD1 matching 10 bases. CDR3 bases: TGCAGCGTGAGAGGGACAGGGGATTACGAGCAGTACTTC. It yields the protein CSVRGTGDYEQYF.